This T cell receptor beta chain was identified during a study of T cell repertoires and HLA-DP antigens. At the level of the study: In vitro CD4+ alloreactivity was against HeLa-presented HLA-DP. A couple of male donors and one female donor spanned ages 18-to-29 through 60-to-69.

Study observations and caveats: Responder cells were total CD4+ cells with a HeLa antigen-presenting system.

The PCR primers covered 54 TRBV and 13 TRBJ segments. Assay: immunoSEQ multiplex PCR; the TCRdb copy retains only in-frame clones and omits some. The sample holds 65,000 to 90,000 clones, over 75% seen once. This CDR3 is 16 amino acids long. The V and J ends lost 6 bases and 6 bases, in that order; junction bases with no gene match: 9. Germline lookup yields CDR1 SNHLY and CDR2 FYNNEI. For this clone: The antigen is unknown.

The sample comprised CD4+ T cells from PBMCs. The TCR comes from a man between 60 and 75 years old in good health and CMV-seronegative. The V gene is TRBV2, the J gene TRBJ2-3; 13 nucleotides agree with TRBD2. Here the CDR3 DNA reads TGTGCCAGCAGGGCAGGACTAGCGGGAGCCCTCGATACGCAGTATTTT. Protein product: CASRAGLAGALDTQYF.